Listed below are T cell receptor beta chains from one sample, sequenced in a study of a mutant IDH1 vaccine in newly diagnosed glioma. The protocol was immunoSEQ multiplex PCR, while the TCRdb copy is restricted to in-frame clones and leaves out a portion. The data hold tens of thousands of clones, with about 80% observed a single time. These receptors have no known antigen. Sample: PBMCs, taken from a glioma patient whose treatment included an IDH1 peptide vaccine. These receptor sequences come from a woman aged 18-29 years with glioma. Some clones in this sample may be carry-over from other donors' samples. Both conserved end residues are trimmed from each CDR3.

TRBJ2-5 | TRBV15 | ATSRDPGGKTQY
TRBJ2-2 | TRBV29-1 | SGRLATNTGELF
TRBJ2-1 | TRBV4-1 | ASSQGGSQEGEQF
TRBJ1-1 | TRBV2 | ASSEGWTANTEAF
TRBJ1-2 | TRBV5-1 | ASSFSGGNYGYT
TRBJ1-1 | TRBV29-1 | SARRAESNTEAF
TRBJ1-2 | TRBV5-6 | ASSKTVSGYT
TRBJ2-3 | TRBV29-1 | SVPETGPTDTQY
TRBJ1-2 | TRBV29-1 | SVDRDYGYT
TRBJ1-4 | TRBV7-2 | ASSLRTIASEKLF
TRBJ2-5 | TRBV15 | ATSPRLAGEETQY
TRBJ2-7 | TRBV5-4 | ASSLGGGREQY
TRBJ1-3 | TRBV5-1 | ASSSISTGTGGRNTIY
TRBJ2-3 | TRBV6-4 | ASSRERGGLDTQY
TRBJ1-5 | TRBV30 | AWSVGRSNQPQH
TRBJ2-2 | TRBV5-1 | ASSFRQGDAGELF
TRBJ1-5 | TRBV5-6 | ASSRAGTNQPQH
TRBJ1-1 | TRBV6-5 | ASSYGPQGRTEAF
TRBJ1-3 | TRBV6-1 | ASSAGAAAQGNTIY
TRBJ1-1 | TRBV20-1 | SARLITEAF
TRBJ2-1 | TRBV6-5 | ASSPWTDLNEQF
TRBJ2-5 | TRBV25-1 | ASRPDYGETQY
TRBJ2-1 | TRBV10-1 | ASSKLRELNNEQF
TRBJ1-5 | TRBV4-1 | ASSPFPGKSNQPQH
TRBJ1-1 | TRBV5-1 | ASSSTGGGTEAF
TRBJ1-1 | TRBV19 | ASSMGGNTEAF
TRBJ1-1 | TRBV5-1 | ASSLFGTNTEAF
TRBJ1-1 | TRBV4-1 | ASSLTDRNTEAF
TRBJ2-5 | TRBV7-8 | ASSTRTSGRAIETQY
TRBJ1-2 | TRBV20-1 | SASAGSGYT
TRBJ1-5 | TRBV4-1 | ASSQGGRHSNQPQH
TRBJ1-1 | TRBV4-1 | ASSQGVYPTEAF
TRBJ1-1 | TRBV5-5 | ASSEGHFTEAF
TRBJ1-1 | TRBV5-6 | ASNPRVGIEAF
TRBJ1-2 | TRBV5-8 | ASSLEGLAHYGYT
TRBJ1-1 | TRBV11-2 | ASSSGQGSRTEAF
TRBJ1-2 | TRBV10-3 | AISDGTATNYGYT
TRBJ1-5 | TRBV19 | ASSIDRGNNQPQH
TRBJ2-7 | TRBV27 | ASRGALSSYEQY
TRBJ1-2 | TRBV19 | ASSGTGGGYGYT
TRBJ2-5 | TRBV6-1 | ASSSGLAGVETQY
TRBJ2-1 | TRBV6-4 | ASSLRGVYNEQF
TRBJ1-1 | TRBV6-1 | ASSMDRGNTEAF
TRBJ1-6 | TRBV5-6 | ASSLAGQGSYSPLH
TRBJ2-7 | TRBV19 | ASSIVGADEQY
TRBJ1-3 | TRBV30 | AWSGNTIY
TRBJ1-1 | TRBV7-8 | ASSSTGLGEAF